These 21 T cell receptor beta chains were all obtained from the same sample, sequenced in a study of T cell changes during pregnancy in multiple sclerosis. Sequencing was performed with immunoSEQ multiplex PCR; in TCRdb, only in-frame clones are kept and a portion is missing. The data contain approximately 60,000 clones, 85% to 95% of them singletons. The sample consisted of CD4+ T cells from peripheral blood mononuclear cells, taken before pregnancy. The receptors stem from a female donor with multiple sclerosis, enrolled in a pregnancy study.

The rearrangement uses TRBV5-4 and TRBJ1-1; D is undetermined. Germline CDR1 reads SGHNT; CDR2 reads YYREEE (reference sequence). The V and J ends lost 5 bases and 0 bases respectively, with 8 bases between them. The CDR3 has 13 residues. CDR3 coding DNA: TGTGCCAGCAGTTCGGGATTGAACACTGAAGCTTTCTTT. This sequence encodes CASSSGLNTEAFF.

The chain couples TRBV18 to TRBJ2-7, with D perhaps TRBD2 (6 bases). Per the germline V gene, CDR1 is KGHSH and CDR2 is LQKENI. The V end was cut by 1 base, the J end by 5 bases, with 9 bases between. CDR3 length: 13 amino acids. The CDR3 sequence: CASSPQWGDEQYF. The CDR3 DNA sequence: TGTGCCAGCTCACCACAATGGGGGGACGAGCAGTACTTC.

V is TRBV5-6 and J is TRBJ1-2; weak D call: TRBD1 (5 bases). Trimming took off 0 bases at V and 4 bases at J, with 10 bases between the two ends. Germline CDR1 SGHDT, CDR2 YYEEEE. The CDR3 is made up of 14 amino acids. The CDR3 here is CASSLGRGGYGYTF. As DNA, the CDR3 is TGTGCCAGCAGCTTGGGTCGCGGGGGCTATGGCTACACCTTC.

CDR3 protein: CASSRLAAYEQYF. The CDR3 DNA reads as TGTGCCAGCAGTCGACTAGCGGCCTACGAGCAGTACTTC. This chain uses TRBV6-5 with TRBJ2-7, with 9 bases matching TRBD2. Germline V gene lookup returns CDR1 MNHEY and CDR2 SVGAGI. With 5 bases clipped from V and 2 bases from J, the junction kept 1 base outside the gene matches. This CDR3 is 13 amino acids long.

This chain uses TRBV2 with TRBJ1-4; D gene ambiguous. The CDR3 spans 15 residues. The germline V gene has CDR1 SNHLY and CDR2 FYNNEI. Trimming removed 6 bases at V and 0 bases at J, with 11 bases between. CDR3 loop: CASRPYFATNEKLFF. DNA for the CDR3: TGTGCCAGCAGGCCCTACTTTGCAACTAATGAAAAACTGTTTTTT.

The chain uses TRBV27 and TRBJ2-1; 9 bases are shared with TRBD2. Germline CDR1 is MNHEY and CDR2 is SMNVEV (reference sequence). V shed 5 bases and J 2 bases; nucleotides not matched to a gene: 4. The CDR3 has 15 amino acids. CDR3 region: CASSPRLAAYNEQFF. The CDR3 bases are TGTGCCAGCAGTCCCCGACTAGCGGCCTACAATGAGCAGTTCTTC.

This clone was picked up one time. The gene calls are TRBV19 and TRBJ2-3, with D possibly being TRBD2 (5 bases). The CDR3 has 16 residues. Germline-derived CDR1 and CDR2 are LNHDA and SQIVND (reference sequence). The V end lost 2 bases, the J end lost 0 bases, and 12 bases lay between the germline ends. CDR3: CASSITAVASTDTQYF. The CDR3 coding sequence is TGTGCCAGTAGTATAACAGCGGTGGCTAGCACAGATACGCAGTATTTT.

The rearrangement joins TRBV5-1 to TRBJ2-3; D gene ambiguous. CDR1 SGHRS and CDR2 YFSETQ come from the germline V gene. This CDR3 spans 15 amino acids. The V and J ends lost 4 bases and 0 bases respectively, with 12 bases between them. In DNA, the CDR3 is TGCGCCAGCAGCCCGGGTGGTAGGAGCACAGATACGCAGTATTTT. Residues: CASSPGGRSTDTQYF.

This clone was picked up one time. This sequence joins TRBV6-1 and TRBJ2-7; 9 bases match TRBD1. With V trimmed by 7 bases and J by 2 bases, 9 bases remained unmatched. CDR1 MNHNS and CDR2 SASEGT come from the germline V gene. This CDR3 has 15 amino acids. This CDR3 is CASIAGTGNTYEQYF. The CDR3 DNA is TGTGCCAGCATCGCCGGGACAGGGAACACCTACGAGCAGTACTTC.

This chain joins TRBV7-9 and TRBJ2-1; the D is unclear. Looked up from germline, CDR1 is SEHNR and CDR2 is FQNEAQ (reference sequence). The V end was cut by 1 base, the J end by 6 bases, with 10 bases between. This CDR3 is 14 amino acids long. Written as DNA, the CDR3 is TGTGCCAGCAGCTTAGACCCCTCACTCAATGAGCAGTTCTTC. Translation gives CASSLDPSLNEQFF.

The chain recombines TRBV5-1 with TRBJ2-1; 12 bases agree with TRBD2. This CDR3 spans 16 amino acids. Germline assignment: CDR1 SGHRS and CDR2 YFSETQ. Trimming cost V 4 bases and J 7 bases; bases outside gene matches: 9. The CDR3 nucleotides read TGCGCCAGCAGCGCGTTGACTAGCGGGAGTTCTAATGAGCAGTTCTTC. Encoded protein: CASSALTSGSSNEQFF.

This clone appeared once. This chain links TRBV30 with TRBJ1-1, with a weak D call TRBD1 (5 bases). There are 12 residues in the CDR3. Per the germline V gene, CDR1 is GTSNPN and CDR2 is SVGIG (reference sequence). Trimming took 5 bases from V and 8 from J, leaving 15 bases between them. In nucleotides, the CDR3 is TGTGCCTGGTTCTTCCCCGGGGGGGAAGCTTTCTTT. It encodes CAWFFPGGEAFF.

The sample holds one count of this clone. The CDR3 here is CASSFTGTVNSPLHF. In nucleotides, the CDR3 is TGTGCCAGCAGTTTCACAGGGACAGTTAATTCACCCCTCCACTTT. V is TRBV27 and J is TRBJ1-6; 7 bases line up with TRBD1. Per the germline V gene, CDR1 is MNHEY and CDR2 is SMNVEV (reference sequence). Unmatched junction bases numbered 5, after V lost 3 bases and J lost 6 bases. The CDR3 spans 15 residues.

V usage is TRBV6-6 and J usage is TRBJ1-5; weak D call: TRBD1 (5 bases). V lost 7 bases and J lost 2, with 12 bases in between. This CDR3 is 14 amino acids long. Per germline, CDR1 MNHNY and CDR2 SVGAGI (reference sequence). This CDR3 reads CASTLRGGNQPQHF. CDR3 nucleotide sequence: TGTGCCAGCACCCTGCGGGGGGGCAATCAGCCCCAGCATTTT.

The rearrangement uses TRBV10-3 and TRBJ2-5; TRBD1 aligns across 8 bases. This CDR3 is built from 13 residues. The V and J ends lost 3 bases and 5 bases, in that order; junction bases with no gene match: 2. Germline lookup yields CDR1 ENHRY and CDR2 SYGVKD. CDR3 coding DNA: TGTGCCATCAGTGACCGACAGGGGGAGACCCAGTACTTC. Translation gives CAISDRQGETQYF.

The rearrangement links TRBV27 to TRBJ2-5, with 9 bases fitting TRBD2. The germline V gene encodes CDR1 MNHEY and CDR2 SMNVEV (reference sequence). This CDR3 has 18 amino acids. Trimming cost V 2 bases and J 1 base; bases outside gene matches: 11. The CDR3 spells CASSLAGSGTSPQETQYF. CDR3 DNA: TGTGCCAGCAGTTTAGCGGGATCCGGGACTAGCCCCCAAGAGACCCAGTACTTC.

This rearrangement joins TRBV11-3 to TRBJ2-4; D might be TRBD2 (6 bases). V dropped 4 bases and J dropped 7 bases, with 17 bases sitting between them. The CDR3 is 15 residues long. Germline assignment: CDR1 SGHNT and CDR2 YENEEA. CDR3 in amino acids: CASSSHGGMKNIQYF. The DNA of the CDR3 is TGTGCCAGCAGCTCCCATGGAGGGATGAAGAACATTCAGTACTTC.

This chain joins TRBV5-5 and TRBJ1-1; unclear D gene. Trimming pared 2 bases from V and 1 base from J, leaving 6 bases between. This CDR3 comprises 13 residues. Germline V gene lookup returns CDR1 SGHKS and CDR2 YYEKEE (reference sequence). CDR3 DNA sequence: TGTGCCAGCAGCTTCGGCGGGAACACTGAAGCTTTCTTT. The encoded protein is CASSFGGNTEAFF.

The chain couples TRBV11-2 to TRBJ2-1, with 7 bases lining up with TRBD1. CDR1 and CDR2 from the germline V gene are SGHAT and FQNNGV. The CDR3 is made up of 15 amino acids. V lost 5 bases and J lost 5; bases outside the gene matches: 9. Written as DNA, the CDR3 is TGTGCCAGCAGCCCAATAAAGGGGGCGAACAATGAGCAGTTCTTC. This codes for CASSPIKGANNEQFF.

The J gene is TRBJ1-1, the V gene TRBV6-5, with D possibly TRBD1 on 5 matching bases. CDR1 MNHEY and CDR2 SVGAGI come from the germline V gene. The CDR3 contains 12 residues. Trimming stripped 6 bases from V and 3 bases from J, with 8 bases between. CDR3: CASRLGDTEAFF. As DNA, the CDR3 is TGTGCCAGCAGGCTAGGGGACACTGAAGCTTTCTTT.

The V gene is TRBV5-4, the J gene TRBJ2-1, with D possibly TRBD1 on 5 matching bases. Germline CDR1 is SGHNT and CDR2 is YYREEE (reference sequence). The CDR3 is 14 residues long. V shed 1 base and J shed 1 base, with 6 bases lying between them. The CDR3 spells CASSLTGSYNEQFF. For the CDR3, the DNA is TGTGCCAGCAGCTTGACAGGTTCCTACAATGAGCAGTTCTTC.